A single sample is the source of the 15 T cell receptor beta chains below, sequenced in a study of memory CD4+ T cells and cytomegalovirus serostatus. The sort gate was single viable CD3+CD4+CD8-CD45RO+ cells for memory CD4+ T cells. TCRdb's copy holds only in-frame clones and misses some; the assay was immunoSEQ multiplex PCR. The table includes some 64,000 clones, 75% to 85% detected once. The sequenced sample consisted of memory CD4+ T cells from blood. Source of these receptors: an adult in good health and CMV-seronegative.

The chain recombines TRBV4-1 with TRBJ2-1; TRBD1 matches 7 bases. The CDR3 is 15 amino acids. With V trimmed by 1 base and J by 7 bases, 7 bases remained unmatched. CDR1 is MGHRA, CDR2 YSYEKL, per germline. In DNA form, the CDR3 reads TGCGCCAGCAGCCAAGTTAGTCAGGGGGTAAATGAGCAGTTCTTC. This encodes CASSQVSQGVNEQFF.

This clone was seen just once. V gene TRBV5-4 combines with J gene TRBJ1-1, with D possibly matching TRBD1 (5 bases). Germline V gene data show CDR1 as SGHNT and CDR2 as YYREEE (reference sequence). The length of the CDR3 is 15 residues. Trimming removed 3 bases at V and 0 bases at J, with 12 bases between. CDR3 region: CASSSGTDMNTEAFF. CDR3 in DNA: TGTGCCAGCAGCTCCGGGACCGATATGAACACTGAAGCTTTCTTT.

The V gene is TRBV9, the J gene TRBJ2-2; D gene unclear. Germline assignment: CDR1 SGDLS and CDR2 YYNGEE. Trimming took off 0 bases at V and 6 bases at J, with 9 bases between the two ends. This CDR3 has 14 amino acids. In DNA form, the CDR3 reads TGTGCCAGCAGCGTAGCGCACCGGCCCGGGGAGCTGTTTTTT. It codes for CASSVAHRPGELFF.

The chain uses TRBV19 and TRBJ2-3; 14 nucleotides agree with TRBD2. Looked up from germline, CDR1 is LNHDA and CDR2 is SQIVND (reference sequence). The CDR3 length is 15 residues. The trim removed 4 bases at V and 4 bases at J, leaving 1 base unmatched. CDR3 DNA sequence: TGTGCCAGTAGTAGACTAGCGGGAGGGCCAGATACGCAGTATTTT. Translating it yields CASSRLAGGPDTQYF.

V is TRBV6-1 and J is TRBJ2-5; 10 bases match TRBD1. Germline-derived CDR1 and CDR2 are MNHNS and SASEGT. The CDR3 totals 14 residues. The ends lost 6 bases at V and 5 bases at J; junction bases unmatched: 6. For the CDR3, the DNA is TGTGCCAGCAGGAGGACAGGGGGATGGGAGACCCAGTACTTC. Translating gives CASRRTGGWETQYF.

CDR3 amino acids: CASSDSSVGTEAFF. The CDR3 nucleotides are TGTGCCAGCAGTGACTCGAGTGTCGGGACTGAAGCTTTCTTT. The chain recombines TRBV6-4 with TRBJ1-1; D is uncertain. Deletions cut 0 bases from V and 5 bases from J, with 10 bases between. Looked up from germline, CDR1 is MRHNA and CDR2 is SNTAGT. The CDR3 is made up of 14 amino acids.

This sequence joins TRBV7-3 and TRBJ1-1; a weak D match, TRBD1 (6 bases). Trimming took off 1 base at V and 3 bases at J, with 6 bases between the two ends. CDR3 length: 13 amino acids. Per the germline V gene, CDR1 is SGHTA and CDR2 is FQGTGA. CDR3 coding DNA: TGTGCCAGCAGCTTAAACAGGGACACTGAAGCTTTCTTT. It translates to CASSLNRDTEAFF.

The chain couples TRBV19 to TRBJ1-5; D is unresolved. Germline V lookup: CDR1 LNHDA, CDR2 SQIVND (reference sequence). CDR3 length: 15 residues. V dropped 6 bases and J dropped 0 bases, with 12 bases sitting between them. The CDR3 sequence: CASRARHNSNQPQHF. As DNA, the CDR3 is TGTGCCAGTAGGGCCCGCCATAATAGCAATCAGCCCCAGCATTTT.

The rearrangement links TRBV5-5 to TRBJ2-3, with 8 nucleotides matching TRBD1. CDR1 is SGHKS, CDR2 YYEKEE, per germline (reference sequence). V lost 0 bases, J lost 1 base, and 4 bases stayed unmatched. This CDR3 contains 16 residues. The CDR3 DNA reads TGTGCCAGCAGCTTGGGACAGGGGTTCGGCACAGATACGCAGTATTTT. It specifies CASSLGQGFGTDTQYF.

This clone was counted a single time. This sequence joins TRBV11-2 and TRBJ1-6; D uncertain. The CDR3 is 15 residues long. V lost 3 bases to trimming and J lost 10 bases, with 16 bases between them. CDR1 and CDR2 (germline): SGHAT, FQNNGV. CDR3 nucleotides: TGTGCCAGCAGCTTCCTTGGCACCACCGGGTCACCCCTCCACTTT. Amino acids: CASSFLGTTGSPLHF.

This clone has just one count. This chain joins TRBV5-4 and TRBJ2-1; the match to TRBD2 covers 9 bases. CDR1 is SGHNT and CDR2 is YYREEE in the germline V gene (reference sequence). The length of the CDR3 is 15 residues. Unmatched junction bases numbered 7, after V lost 2 bases and J lost 7 bases. The CDR3 DNA is TGTGCCAGCAGCTTTCTGGCGGGAGGGCTAAATGAGCAGTTCTTC. Translation gives CASSFLAGGLNEQFF.

V usage is TRBV7-9 and J usage is TRBJ2-2; no reliable D call. CDR1 is SEHNR, CDR2 FQNEAQ, per germline (reference sequence). V was pared by 1 base and J by 2 bases, with 8 bases between. The CDR3 length is 15 residues. CDR3 sequence: CASSLDLVNTGELFF. CDR3 nucleotide sequence: TGTGCCAGCAGCTTAGACCTAGTTAACACCGGGGAGCTGTTTTTT.

V and J are TRBV5-1 and TRBJ2-4, with 9 positions matching TRBD1. Trimming at V came to 4 bases and at J to 7 bases, leaving 6 bases not matched to a gene. CDR3 length equals 14 residues. Germline V lookup: CDR1 SGHRS, CDR2 YFSETQ. The CDR3 sequence is CASSVGQGGNIQYF. The DNA for the CDR3 is TGCGCCAGCAGCGTGGGACAGGGTGGGAACATTCAGTACTTC.

This chain links TRBV10-2 with TRBJ2-7; TRBD1 aligns across 9 bases. Germline CDR1 reads WSHSY; CDR2 reads SAAADI. The CDR3 is 16 amino acids. V was pared by 2 bases and J by 5 bases, with 10 bases of the junction left unmatched. The CDR3 bases are TGCGCCAGCAGTGAGGGGACAGGGTGGGGTCGGGACGAGCAGTACTTC. Its translation: CASSEGTGWGRDEQYF.

The sample holds one count of this clone. The chain combines TRBV27 with TRBJ2-7; D remains ambiguous. The CDR3 contains 15 residues. With 6 bases removed from V and 4 bases from J, the gap between germline ends came to 19 bases. Germline V gene data show CDR1 as MNHEY and CDR2 as SMNVEV (reference sequence). The CDR3 sequence: CASRPEGAPSYEQYF. The CDR3 DNA is TGTGCCAGCAGGCCCGAAGGAGCTCCCAGTTACGAGCAGTACTTC.